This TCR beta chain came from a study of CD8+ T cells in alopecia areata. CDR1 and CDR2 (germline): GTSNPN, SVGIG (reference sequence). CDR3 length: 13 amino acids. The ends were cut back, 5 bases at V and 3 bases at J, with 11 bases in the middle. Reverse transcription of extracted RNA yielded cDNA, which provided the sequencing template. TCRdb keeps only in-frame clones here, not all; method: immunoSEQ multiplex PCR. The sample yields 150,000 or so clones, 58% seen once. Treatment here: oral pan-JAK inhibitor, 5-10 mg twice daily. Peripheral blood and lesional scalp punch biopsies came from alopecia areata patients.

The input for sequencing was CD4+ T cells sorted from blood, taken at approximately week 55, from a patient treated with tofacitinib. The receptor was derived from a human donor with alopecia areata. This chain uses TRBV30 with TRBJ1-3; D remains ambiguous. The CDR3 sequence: CAWQGVGGNTIYF. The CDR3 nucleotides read TGTGCCTGGCAAGGAGTAGGTGGAAACACCATATATTTT.